The 25 T cell receptor beta chains below come from one sample, sequenced in a study of T cells in Graves' hyperthyroidism and ophthalmopathy. Amplification of TCR beta CDR3 regions was performed using RNA transcripts as template. The TCR CDR3 first-round RT-PCR relied on the HTBI primer set. TCRdb ran MiXCR on the multiplex PCR reads and lists one entry per CDR3 protein. The table has a few hundred thousand distinct CDR3 sequences, around 45% seen once; the top ten hold about 8.3%. Sequencing was performed on peripheral blood or thyroid tissue (not recorded which). Source of these receptors: a woman aged 18-29 years with Graves' hyperthyroidism.

The chain couples TRBV20-1 to TRBJ1-6; the D gene is possibly TRBD1 (6 bases). Germline V gene data show CDR1 as DFQATT and CDR2 as SNEGSKA (reference sequence). The V gene lost 5 bases and the J gene lost 4 bases, with 18 bases spanning the gap. This CDR3 is built from 16 residues. CDR3: CSAAQGIVAYNSPLHF. The CDR3 nucleotides are TGCAGTGCTGCGCAGGGGATCGTCGCTTATAATTCACCCCTCCACTTT.

This sequence joins TRBV18 and TRBJ2-7; D could derive from TRBD1 or TRBD2 (6 bases each). The V gene's germline CDR1 is KGHSH and CDR2 LQKENI. The CDR3 runs 12 residues. V lost 10 bases and J lost 6, with 16 bases in between. DNA for the CDR3: TGTGCCACCGGGGGCGACCCCGTCGAGCAGTACTTC. Protein: CATGGDPVEQYF.

J is TRBJ2-5 and V is TRBV5-4; 13 positions agree with TRBD2. CDR3 length: 16 amino acids. V lost 2 bases to trimming and J lost 6 bases; unmatched junction nucleotides: 7. The germline V gene has CDR1 SGHNT and CDR2 YYREEE (reference sequence). CDR3 protein: CASSFGLAGDVKTQYF. For the CDR3, the DNA is TGTGCCAGCAGCTTTGGACTAGCGGGAGATGTAAAGACCCAGTACTTC.

The V call is TRBV30, the J call TRBJ1-1; 7 bases line up with TRBD1. J gave up 3 bases and V 5 bases, and 9 bases lay outside the gene matches. Germline loops: CDR1 GTSNPN, CDR2 SVGIG (reference sequence). The CDR3 has 14 residues. CDR3 coding DNA: TGTGCCTGGCGAACCGGGACAGAGGACACTGAAGCTTTCTTT. It translates to CAWRTGTEDTEAFF.

This clonotype appeared many times. The chain joins TRBV29-1 to TRBJ2-7; tentative D call: TRBD2 (5 bases). The V gene's germline CDR1 is SQVTM and CDR2 ANQGSEA. This CDR3 is built from 12 residues. The V end lost 2 bases, the J end lost 0 bases, and 5 bases lay between the germline ends. CDR3 bases: TGCAGCGTTGAAACTAGCTCCTACGAGCAGTACTTC. Protein sequence: CSVETSSYEQYF.

In this sample, this clonotype turned up a few times. The chain uses TRBV6-5 and TRBJ1-4; a weak D match, TRBD1 (5 bases). V was pared by 7 bases and J by 5 bases, with 14 bases between. The length of the CDR3 is 14 residues. Germline V CDR1 and CDR2: MNHEY, SVGAGI. Here the CDR3 DNA reads TGTGCCAGCACCAACCACTGGGGGAATGAAAAACTGTTTTTT. Residues: CASTNHWGNEKLFF.

This clonotype has a count of ten or more. CDR3 protein: CASISDRGNTEAFF. Here the CDR3 DNA reads TGTGCCAGTATAAGCGACAGAGGGAACACTGAAGCTTTCTTT. This sequence joins TRBV19 and TRBJ1-1, with a tentative D call TRBD1 (5 bases). The CDR3 covers 14 residues. The V gene's germline CDR1 is LNHDA and CDR2 SQIVND (reference sequence). V lost 7 bases to trimming and J lost 1 base, with 13 bases between them.

This clonotype was counted between two and nine times. CDR3 in DNA: TGCGCCAGCAGCTTGGAAGGGACTAGCGGGAGGCCTCCGGAGACCCAGTACTTC. It codes for CASSLEGTSGRPPETQYF. V and J are TRBV5-1 and TRBJ2-5; 15 nucleotides line up with TRBD2. The germline V gene has CDR1 SGHRS and CDR2 YFSETQ. This CDR3 contains 18 residues. After removal of 0 bases from V and 5 bases from J, the junction contained 8 bases not matched to a gene.

Many counts were recorded for this clonotype. The chain combines TRBV4-1 with TRBJ2-5; D is unclear. Deletions cut 1 base from V and 2 bases from J, with 8 bases between. Germline CDR1 is MGHRA and CDR2 is YSYEKL. CDR3 length: 14 residues. CDR3 in amino acids: CASSQVFAQETQYF. The DNA for the CDR3 is TGCGCCAGCAGCCAAGTATTCGCTCAAGAGACCCAGTACTTC.

V is TRBV7-4 and J is TRBJ2-7, with a tentative D call TRBD2 (6 bases). Germline CDR1 SGHVT, CDR2 SQSDAQ. This CDR3 comprises 13 residues. The germline V and J ends were trimmed by 3 bases and 7 bases, with 13 bases remaining between them. The CDR3 nucleotides read TGTGCCAGCAGCTTCGGGGCGGGGAATGAGCAGTACTTC. Its translation is CASSFGAGNEQYF.

V usage is TRBV10-3 and J usage is TRBJ1-2; 12 bases align to TRBD1. Germline trimming cut 2 bases from V and 5 bases from J; bases unmatched to any gene: 6. The CDR3 length is 16 residues. Germline V gene sequence: CDR1 ENHRY, CDR2 SYGVKD. CDR3 amino acids: CAISEGTGGLGYGYTF. CDR3 nucleotides: TGTGCCATCAGTGAGGGGACAGGGGGCCTGGGGTATGGCTACACCTTC.

A few counts support this clonotype. V is TRBV27 and J is TRBJ1-2; D remains unclear. The CDR3 is 13 amino acids. Germline CDR1 is MNHEY and CDR2 is SMNVEV (reference sequence). The V and J ends lost 5 bases and 8 bases respectively, with 15 bases between them. The CDR3: CASSPGRRIGYTF. The CDR3 DNA follows: TGTGCCAGCAGTCCGGGGAGGCGAATAGGCTACACCTTC.

This clonotype appeared many times. The chain joins TRBV7-9 to TRBJ1-2; TRBD1 matches 7 bases. The CDR3 length is 14 residues. V lost 3 bases to trimming and J lost 4 bases; unmatched junction nucleotides: 5. CDR1 is SEHNR and CDR2 is FQNEAQ in the germline V gene (reference sequence). Here the CDR3 DNA reads TGTGCCAGCAGCTTTGACAGGGATGGCTATGGCTACACCTTC. It specifies CASSFDRDGYGYTF.

A remark on this clonotype: No conserved phenylalanine or tryptophan ends this CDR3, so it is likely a read error. The DNA is left out, because the CDR3 cannot be placed on it with certainty; the CDR3 is given as TCRdb lists it. This chain connects TRBV7-2 to TRBJ1-1. The CDR3 numbers 8 amino acids, ends counted. CDR1 is SGHTA and CDR2 is FQGNSA in the germline V gene. CDR3 in amino acids: CASRGGAG.

At least ten counts were recorded for this clonotype. The chain uses TRBV12-3 or TRBV12-4 and TRBJ2-2; TRBD2 aligns across 9 bases. CDR3 length: 18 residues. Losses at the gene ends were 5 bases for V and 5 bases for J; bases not matched to a gene: 15. The CDR3 loop is CASSTTSGGREGTGELFF. CDR3 in DNA: TGTGCCAGCAGTACGACTAGCGGAGGACGCGAGGGGACCGGGGAGCTGTTTTTT.

There are many counts of this clonotype. The chain joins TRBV3-1 to TRBJ1-1, with 9 positions matching TRBD1. With V trimmed by 5 bases and J by 6 bases, 10 bases remained unmatched. The CDR3 has 15 amino acids. Germline V gives CDR1 LGHDT, CDR2 YNNKEL (reference sequence). CDR3 sequence (DNA): TGTGCCAGCAGCGAAGCGGGACAGGGAAGGGCTGAAGCTTTCTTT. This encodes CASSEAGQGRAEAFF.

The chain carries TRBV29-1 and TRBJ1-3; possibly TRBD1 for D (5 bases). The CDR3 totals 12 residues. The V end was cut by 7 bases, the J end by 7 bases, with 14 bases between. In germline, CDR1 is SQVTM, CDR2 ANQGSEA. CDR3 residues: CSATGRPNTIYF. DNA for the CDR3: TGCAGCGCGACGGGACGCCCGAACACCATATATTTT.

The rearrangement joins TRBV2 to TRBJ1-2; TRBD1 aligns across 9 bases. CDR1 and CDR2 from the germline V gene are SNHLY and FYNNEI. The J segment lost 3 bases and the V segment lost 1 base, leaving 3 bases of the junction unmatched. The CDR3 spans 15 residues. DNA for the CDR3: TGTGCCAGCAGTGAAGAGGGACAGGGCCACTATGGCTACACCTTC. Its protein product is CASSEEGQGHYGYTF.

Concerning this clonotype: Possible read error: a much larger clone is one base away. This chain joins TRBV20-1 and TRBJ2-7; TRBD2 is a possible D gene (6 bases). Germline values: CDR1 DFQATT, CDR2 SNEGSKA (reference sequence). The CDR3 has 15 residues. The V and J ends lost 6 bases and 7 bases respectively, with 25 bases between them. The CDR3 spells CSAVWGSRRAGEQYF. Here the CDR3 DNA reads TGCAGTGCCGTCTGGGGGAGCAGGAGGGCCGGGGAGCAGTACTTC.

The chain uses TRBV2 and TRBJ1-3; possible D gene TRBD1, 5 bases. Germline V lookup: CDR1 SNHLY, CDR2 FYNNEI. Trimming removed 9 bases at V and 7 bases at J, with 13 bases between. The CDR3 spans 12 residues. Here the CDR3 reads CARRQRENTIYF. The CDR3 nucleotides read TGTGCCAGAAGACAGAGGGAGAACACCATATATTTT.

V gene TRBV29-1 combines with J gene TRBJ2-1; 9 bases are shared with TRBD2. The CDR3 loop spans 14 amino acids. J gave up 6 bases and V 8 bases, and 11 bases lay outside the gene matches. Germline V gives CDR1 SQVTM, CDR2 ANQGSEA. The CDR3: CSSVAGTSRNEQFF. The CDR3 bases are TGCAGCTCTGTGGCCGGGACTAGCCGCAATGAGCAGTTCTTC.

In this sample, this clonotype turned up many times. The chain recombines TRBV6-1 with TRBJ1-5; no reliable D call. The CDR3 runs 13 residues. The germline V gene has CDR1 MNHNS and CDR2 SASEGT. Trimming cost V 4 bases and J 3 bases, with 7 bases left between them. The DNA for the CDR3 is TGTGCCAGCAGTGGACGGCACAATCAGCCCCAGCATTTT. It specifies CASSGRHNQPQHF.

The chain combines TRBV9 with TRBJ1-2; D perhaps matches TRBD1 (6 bases). CDR1 is SGDLS, CDR2 YYNGEE, per germline. This CDR3 region has 13 residues. V was clipped by 6 bases and J by 12 bases, with 21 bases between them. CDR3 DNA: TGTGCCAGCAAGCCAATGGACAGCTCTGGAAACACCTTC. This codes for CASKPMDSSGNTF.

Ten or more counts support this clonotype. This chain uses TRBV15 with TRBJ1-1, with D uncertain. V dropped 1 base and J dropped 6 bases, with 9 bases sitting between them. The germline V gene has CDR1 LNHNV and CDR2 YYDKDF (reference sequence). This CDR3 comprises 13 residues. CDR3 sequence: CATSRARRAEAFF. Here the CDR3 DNA reads TGTGCCACCAGCAGAGCACGGAGGGCTGAAGCTTTCTTT.

This clonotype was counted many times. The chain recombines TRBV5-1 with TRBJ1-5; D remains ambiguous. V lost 4 bases and J lost 1, with 12 bases in between. CDR1 and CDR2 from the germline V gene are SGHRS and YFSETQ. This CDR3 contains 15 residues. The CDR3 coding sequence is TGCGCCAGCAGCCTAGGTGGACCGAGCAATCAGCCCCAGCATTTT. Its protein product is CASSLGGPSNQPQHF.